These 29 T cell receptor beta chains were sequenced from one sample in a study of cytomegalovirus exposure and HLA in healthy donors. The PCR made use of 60 Vbeta and 13 Jbeta primers. Some clones are missing from TCRdb's copy, which holds only in-frame ones; the method was immunoSEQ multiplex PCR. Found here are some 110,000 clones, 74% of them singletons; the top ten hold about 4%. The sequenced material came from PBMCs. All receptors come from a woman aged 50 to 60 in good health and CMV-seropositive.

V is TRBV5-8 and J is TRBJ1-6; D not resolved. Trimming left V 2 bases short and J 0 bases short, with 12 bases between. This CDR3 is 17 amino acids long. The V gene's germline CDR1 is SGHTS and CDR2 YDEGEE. The CDR3: CASSFEGWSSYNSPLHF. The CDR3 region has the DNA TGTGCCAGCAGCTTTGAGGGATGGAGCTCCTATAATTCACCCCTCCACTTT.

This clone has only one observation. The chain couples TRBV9 to TRBJ1-2; the D gene is possibly TRBD1 (6 bases). Trimming took 3 bases from V and 0 from J, leaving 12 bases between them. Per germline, CDR1 SGDLS and CDR2 YYNGEE. The CDR3 extends over 15 amino acids. The CDR3 loop is CASSGRDTANYGYTF. CDR3 bases: TGTGCCAGCAGCGGAAGGGACACCGCTAACTATGGCTACACCTTC.

The chain uses TRBV6-1 and TRBJ1-2, with TRBD1 identical over 12 bases. CDR3 length equals 17 residues. The germline V gene has CDR1 MNHNS and CDR2 SASEGT. J lost 4 bases, V lost 4 bases, and 10 bases had no gene match. The CDR3 reads CASSAGTGGSEGYGYTF. The CDR3 DNA follows: TGTGCCAGCAGTGCCGGGACAGGGGGCTCGGAAGGCTATGGCTACACCTTC.

This clone was detected once. The chain employs TRBV2 and TRBJ2-1; D is possibly TRBD2 (6 bases). In germline, CDR1 is SNHLY, CDR2 FYNNEI. V lost 8 bases and J lost 4, with 12 bases in between. This CDR3 is built from 13 residues. The CDR3 coding sequence is TGTGCCAGCGTGGCGGGATTATACAATGAGCAGTTCTTC. Its protein is CASVAGLYNEQFF.

The chain combines TRBV7-3 with TRBJ2-3; 12 bases align to TRBD2. The CDR3 extends over 15 amino acids. V gave up 3 bases and J gave up 4 bases; unmatched junction bases: 2. In germline, CDR1 is SGHTA, CDR2 FQGTGA. CDR3 DNA sequence: TGTGCCAGCAGCTTGACTAGCGGGGGCCCAGATACGCAGTATTTT. Its protein product is CASSLTSGGPDTQYF.

This clone has only one observation. The chain links TRBV27 to TRBJ2-2, with 7 bases fitting TRBD1. This CDR3 spans 16 amino acids. CDR1 is MNHEY, CDR2 SMNVEV, per germline (reference sequence). Germline trimming cut 4 bases from V and 6 bases from J; bases unmatched to any gene: 11. Written as DNA, the CDR3 is TGTGCCAGCAGTTCCTCCGGGACAGTACGCTCCGGGGAGCTGTTTTTT. As protein: CASSSSGTVRSGELFF.

In its sample, this clone was seen a few times. The V and J genes are TRBV4-3 and TRBJ1-2; a weak D match, TRBD1 (5 bases). Per the germline V gene, CDR1 is LGHNA and CDR2 is YSLEER. V was pared by 1 base and J by 4 bases, with 28 bases between. The CDR3 spans 20 residues. CDR3 amino acids: CASSQGYLDSPAPLGYGYTF. The CDR3 region has the DNA TGCGCCAGCAGCCAAGGGTACTTAGACAGCCCGGCCCCCCTGGGCTATGGCTACACCTTC.

The chain uses TRBV19 and TRBJ2-1; D not resolved. The CDR3 has 11 residues. The V end lost 6 bases, the J end lost 7 bases, and 7 bases lay between the germline ends. Germline loops: CDR1 LNHDA, CDR2 SQIVND (reference sequence). The CDR3 region has the DNA TGTGCCAGTAGCTACGCTAATGAGCAGTTCTTC. It codes for CASSYANEQFF.

The chain uses TRBV2 and TRBJ2-2, with TRBD1 as a possible D gene (6 bases). CDR1 is SNHLY, CDR2 FYNNEI, per germline. The CDR3 consists of 14 residues. V lost 7 bases and J 7 bases, leaving 16 bases between the germline ends. The CDR3 nucleotides are TGTGCCAGCACTGTTTCCAGGGGTCACGGGGAGCTGTTTTTT. This gives the protein CASTVSRGHGELFF.

The chain employs TRBV7-2 and TRBJ1-2; 8 positions agree with TRBD1. This CDR3 region has 16 residues. Germline V gene data show CDR1 as SGHTA and CDR2 as FQGNSA. The V gene end was trimmed by 4 bases and the J gene end by 5 bases; junction bases not matched to a gene: 12. DNA for the CDR3: TGTGCCAGCAGCTCAGCGCGCGGACAGGGTGGGTATGGCTACACCTTC. Its translation is CASSSARGQGGYGYTF. The full variable domain, completed using reference TRBV7-2 and TRBJ1-2, is GAGVSQSPSNKVTEKGKDVELRCDPISGHTALYWYRQSLGQGLEFLIYFQGNSAPDKSGLPSDRFSAERTGGSVSTLTIQRTQQEDSAVYLCASSSARGQGGYGYTFGSGTRLTVV.

This clone has a handful of counts. The chain joins TRBV6-5 to TRBJ1-5; 8 bases agree with TRBD1. V gave up 5 bases and J gave up 6 bases; unmatched junction bases: 9. The CDR3 extends over 15 amino acids. Germline V CDR1 and CDR2: MNHEY, SVGAGI. CDR3: CASSAKTGEGQPQHF. The CDR3 DNA is TGTGCCAGCAGTGCGAAGACAGGGGAGGGTCAGCCCCAGCATTTT.

This clone has just one count. This chain uses TRBV28 with TRBJ1-6; weak D call: TRBD1 (5 bases). The CDR3 length is 13 residues. Looked up from germline, CDR1 is MDHEN and CDR2 is SYDVKM. Trimming removed 8 bases from V and 7 bases from J, with 12 bases in between. CDR3 in DNA: TGTGCCAGCGTGGGGCTGGGGAATTCACCCCTCCACTTT. Encoded protein: CASVGLGNSPLHF.

V and J are TRBV7-3 and TRBJ1-2, with TRBD1 matching over 7 bases. The CDR3 sequence is 13 residues long. The germline V gene has CDR1 SGHTA and CDR2 FQGTGA. Germline trimming cut 1 base from V and 8 bases from J; bases unmatched to any gene: 4. DNA for the CDR3: TGTGCCAGCAGCTTAAATCACAGGGGAGGCTACACCTTC. Translation: CASSLNHRGGYTF.

On this clone: The junction differs from germline at one of its ends, possibly a read error. The chain carries TRBV7-9 and TRBJ2-2; 7 bases match TRBD1. CDR3 length: 17 amino acids. Germline values: CDR1 SEHNR, CDR2 FQNEAQ (reference sequence). Here the CDR3 reads CSSISRGREGVTGELFF. CDR3 nucleotide sequence: TGTTCCAGCATCTCAAGGGGGCGCGAAGGGGTAACCGGGGAGCTGTTTTTT. Based on the CDR3 plus reference TRBV7-9 and TRBJ2-2, the full variable domain is DTGVSQNPRHKITKRGQNVTFRCDPISEHNRLYWYRQTLGQGPEFLTYFQNEAQLEKSRLLSDRFSAERPKGSFSTLEIQRTEQGDSAMYLCSSISRGREGVTGELFFGEGSRLTVL.

The rearrangement joins TRBV9 to TRBJ2-1; 11 bases fit TRBD2. With V trimmed by 4 bases and J by 4 bases, 7 bases remained unmatched. CDR1 and CDR2 (germline): SGDLS, YYNGEE. The CDR3 totals 16 residues. The CDR3 bases are TGTGCCAGCAGCCCACGACTAGCGGGGACTTACAATGAGCAGTTCTTC. Its translation is CASSPRLAGTYNEQFF. The full variable domain, in which reference TRBV9 and TRBJ2-1 provide the parts outside the CDR3, is DSGVTQTPKHLITATGQRVTLRCSPRSGDLSVYWYQQSLDQGLQFLIQYYNGEERAKGNILERFSAQQFPDLHSELNLSSLELGDSALYFCASSPRLAGTYNEQFFGPGTRLTVL.

The V and J genes are TRBV12-2 and TRBJ2-3; no DNA check was done on the table's D call, TRBD1. TRBV12-2 counts as a pseudogene. The CDR3 sequence is 17 residues long. CDR3 residues: CASRLGTGGTSTDTQYF. CDR3 sequence (DNA): TGTGCAAGTCGCTTAGGGACAGGGGGGACTAGCACAGATACGCAGTATTTT.

The genes are TRBV10-2 and TRBJ1-1, with 7 bases aligning to TRBD1. This CDR3 is 12 amino acids long. CDR1 and CDR2 from the germline V gene are WSHSY and SAAADI. J gave up 8 bases and V 6 bases, and 6 bases lay outside the gene matches. The CDR3 DNA is TGCGCCAGCAGATCGGACAGGCTCGAAGCTTTCTTT. Residues: CASRSDRLEAFF.

The chain links TRBV7-9 to TRBJ2-3; D ambiguous. CDR3 size: 15 residues. CDR1 is SEHNR, CDR2 FQNEAQ, per germline (reference sequence). V lost 2 bases, J lost 0 bases, and 9 bases lay in between. CDR3 sequence: CASSLRQRSTDTQYF. The CDR3 bases are TGTGCCAGCAGCTTAAGGCAGCGAAGCACAGATACGCAGTATTTT.

V gene TRBV28 combines with J gene TRBJ1-6; 9 bases fit TRBD1. Germline assignment: CDR1 MDHEN and CDR2 SYDVKM. The CDR3 has 12 amino acids. This CDR3 is CATGTGISPLHF. DNA for the CDR3: TGTGCTACAGGGACAGGGATTTCACCCCTCCACTTT.

The CDR3 nucleotides are TGTGCCAGCAGCACCGGGACAGGGCACAACTATGGCTACACCTTC. Amino acids: CASSTGTGHNYGYTF. The chain links TRBV7-6 to TRBJ1-2; 9 nucleotides agree with TRBD1. The CDR3 extends over 15 amino acids. Germline CDR1 SGHVS, CDR2 FNYEAQ. The ends lost 5 bases at V and 2 bases at J; junction bases unmatched: 6.

This chain connects TRBV19 to TRBJ1-4; a possible D gene is TRBD1 (5 bases). The germline V gene encodes CDR1 LNHDA and CDR2 SQIVND (reference sequence). This CDR3 comprises 15 residues. Trimming removed 7 bases at V and 0 bases at J, with 12 bases between. The CDR3: CASIPGAATNEKLFF. The CDR3 DNA sequence: TGTGCCAGTATCCCTGGGGCCGCAACTAATGAAAAACTGTTTTTT. The full variable domain, rest sourced from reference TRBV19 and TRBJ1-4, is DGGITQSPKYLFRKEGQNVTLSCEQNLNHDAMYWYRQDPGQGLRLIYYSQIVNDFQKGDIAEGYSVSREKKESFPLTVTSAQKNPTAFYLCASIPGAATNEKLFFGSGTQLSVL.

The chain carries TRBV5-8 and TRBJ1-1; D not certain. Germline V gene data show CDR1 as SGHTS and CDR2 as YDEGEE. Trimming took 4 bases from V and 3 from J, leaving 4 bases between them. This CDR3 contains 11 residues. CDR3 in DNA: TGTGCCAGCAGCCAGGACACTGAAGCTTTCTTT. This sequence encodes CASSQDTEAFF.

The chain joins TRBV19 to TRBJ1-1; 7 nucleotides agree with TRBD1. Losses at the gene ends were 7 bases for V and 7 bases for J; bases not matched to a gene: 6. This CDR3 contains 12 residues. CDR1 and CDR2 from the germline V gene are LNHDA and SQIVND (reference sequence). CDR3: CASIGGVSEAFF. As DNA, the CDR3 is TGTGCCAGTATAGGGGGCGTCAGTGAAGCTTTCTTT. Supplemented by reference TRBV19 and TRBJ1-1, the full variable domain reads DGGITQSPKYLFRKEGQNVTLSCEQNLNHDAMYWYRQDPGQGLRLIYYSQIVNDFQKGDIAEGYSVSREKKESFPLTVTSAQKNPTAFYLCASIGGVSEAFFGQGTRLTVV.

The V and J genes are TRBV19 and TRBJ1-6; 9 nucleotides align to TRBD1. The CDR3 consists of 13 residues. Germline V CDR1 and CDR2: LNHDA, SQIVND (reference sequence). The J segment lost 9 bases and the V segment lost 8 bases, leaving 5 bases of the junction unmatched. CDR3 loop: CASRGTGISPLHF. CDR3 DNA sequence: TGTGCCAGTCGTGGGACAGGGATTTCACCCCTCCACTTT.

The V call is TRBV30, the J call TRBJ1-2, with 7 bases identical to TRBD1. From germline, CDR1 is GTSNPN and CDR2 SVGIG (reference sequence). The CDR3 has 15 amino acids. With V trimmed by 0 bases and J by 8 bases, 12 bases remained unmatched. The CDR3: CAWSVTTGKKVGYTF. The CDR3, as DNA: TGTGCCTGGAGTGTAACGACAGGGAAGAAGGTGGGCTACACCTTC.

The CDR3 reads CASSYTEPGTSGKGETQYF. CDR3 sequence (DNA): TGTGCCAGCAGTTACACAGAACCCGGGACTAGCGGGAAGGGAGAGACCCAGTACTTC. The rearrangement uses TRBV27 and TRBJ2-5; 13 bases agree with TRBD2. The CDR3 contains 19 residues. The germline gives CDR1 MNHEY, CDR2 SMNVEV (reference sequence). J lost 4 bases, V lost 4 bases, and 15 bases had no gene match.

As concerns this clone: No conserved phenylalanine or tryptophan ends this CDR3, so it is likely a read error. The gene calls are TRBV7-2 and TRBJ2-7; D may be TRBD1 (6 bases). Germline-derived CDR1 and CDR2 are SGHTA and FQGNSA. CDR3 size: 14 residues. The V end lost 1 base, the J end lost 5 bases, and 12 bases lay between the germline ends. CDR3 nucleotides: TGTGCCAGCAGCTTAGGTGGACAGTCCCACGAGCAGTACCTC. Amino acids: CASSLGGQSHEQYL.

The CDR3 sequence is CASTREGGVGEQFF. The CDR3 bases are TGTGCCAGCACCCGGGAAGGGGGGGTCGGAGAGCAGTTCTTC. V gene TRBV27 combines with J gene TRBJ2-1; D is perhaps TRBD2 (7 bases). CDR3 length equals 14 residues. V shed 7 bases and J shed 10 bases, with 20 bases lying between them. Germline V CDR1 and CDR2: MNHEY, SMNVEV (reference sequence).

V is TRBV5-4 and J is TRBJ1-2; 8 nucleotides align to TRBD1. Per germline, CDR1 SGHNT and CDR2 YYREEE (reference sequence). J gave up 8 bases and V 4 bases, and 10 bases lay outside the gene matches. The CDR3 has 14 amino acids. The CDR3 spells CASSPDRTGFGYTF. CDR3 in DNA: TGTGCCAGCAGCCCCGATCGGACAGGGTTCGGCTACACCTTC.